This T cell receptor (beta chain) was observed in a study of technical replicates of blood from a handful of donors (dated by TCRdb to 2016 to 2017). With regard to this clone: The antigen it binds to is not known. The input lacks base qualities; no much larger clone sits a single base away.

The library came from the immunoSEQ multiplex PCR assay. This is the immuneACCESS table as TCRdb keeps it, with only in-frame sequences that have V and J called. A part of the clones is gone; compared with another copy, unresolved V genes explain less than half, and the rest is unexplained. In all, the sample holds over 70,000 clones, and roughly 92% of those were seen once. The ten largest make up roughly 0.39% of the sample. CDR1 SGHVS and CDR2 FQNEAQ are derived from the germline V gene. The trim is 2 bases for V and 3 bases for J, with a gap of 8 bases between the germline ends. Including the terminal cysteine and phenylalanine, the CDR3 comprises 13 residues. The kept DNA is CDR3 alone, 39 bases in frame from the first base.

The receptor's source is a human donor in good health. The V and J segments used are TRBV7-8 and TRBJ2-7; TRBD2 is perhaps the D gene, given 5 matching bases. The sequenced sample was T cells isolated from PBMCs. This receptor has the CDR3 CASSLPGGYEQYF. The DNA is as follows: TGTGCCAGCAGCTTACCAGGAGGCTACGAGCAGTACTTC.